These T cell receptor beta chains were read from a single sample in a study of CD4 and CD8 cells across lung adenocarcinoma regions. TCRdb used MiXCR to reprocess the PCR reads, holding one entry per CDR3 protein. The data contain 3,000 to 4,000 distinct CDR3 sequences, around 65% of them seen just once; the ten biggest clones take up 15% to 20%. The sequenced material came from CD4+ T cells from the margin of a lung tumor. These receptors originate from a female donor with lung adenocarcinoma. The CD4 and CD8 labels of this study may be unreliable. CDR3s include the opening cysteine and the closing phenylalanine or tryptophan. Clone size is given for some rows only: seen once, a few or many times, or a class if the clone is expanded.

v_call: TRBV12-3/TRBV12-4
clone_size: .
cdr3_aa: CASSLGREQFF

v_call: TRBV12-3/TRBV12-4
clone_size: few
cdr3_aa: CASSLPPAEQYF

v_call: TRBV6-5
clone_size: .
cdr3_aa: CASSSVLTNTGELFF

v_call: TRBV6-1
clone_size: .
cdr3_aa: CASRAGVGANVLTF

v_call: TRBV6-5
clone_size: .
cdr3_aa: CASSYSNSLTAQETQYF

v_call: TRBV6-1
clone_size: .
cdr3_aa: CASSVGPFPPGELFF

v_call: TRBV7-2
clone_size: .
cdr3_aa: CASSLGGPSYNEQFF

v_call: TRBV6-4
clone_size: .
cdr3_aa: CASSVWTSGTDTQYF

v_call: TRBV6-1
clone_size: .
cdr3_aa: CASSEGTRSSGSADTQYF

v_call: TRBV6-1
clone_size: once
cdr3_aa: CASNGVGETQYF

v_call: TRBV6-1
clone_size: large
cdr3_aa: CASSELGGGRGGGNTIYF

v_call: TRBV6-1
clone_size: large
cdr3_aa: CASSEVAGGSYNEQFF

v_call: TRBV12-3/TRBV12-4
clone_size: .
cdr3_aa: CASRGRRGQWDYEQYF

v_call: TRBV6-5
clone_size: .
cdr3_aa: CASSYYFGSSTGELFF

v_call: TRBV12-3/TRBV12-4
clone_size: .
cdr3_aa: CASSLSSLAGGPGQFF

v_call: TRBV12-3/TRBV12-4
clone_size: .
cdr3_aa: CASSPPRDRLTQYF

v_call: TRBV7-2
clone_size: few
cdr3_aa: CASSWTRNEQFF

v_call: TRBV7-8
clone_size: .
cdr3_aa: CASSETSPVLIYNEQFF

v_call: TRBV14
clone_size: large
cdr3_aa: CASSQDRTTYGYTF

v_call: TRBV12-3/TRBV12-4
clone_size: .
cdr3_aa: CASRGASGGYTF

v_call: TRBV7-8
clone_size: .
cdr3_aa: CASSLGLAGVLTQYF

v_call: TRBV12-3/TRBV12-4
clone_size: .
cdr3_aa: CASSFGGAKNIQYF

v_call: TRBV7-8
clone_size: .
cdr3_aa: CASSRPLNEQFF

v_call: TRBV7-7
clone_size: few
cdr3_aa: CASSLGTESGELFF

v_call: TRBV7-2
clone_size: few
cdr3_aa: CASSLAVGLAGATEQFF

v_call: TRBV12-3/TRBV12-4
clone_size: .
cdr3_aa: CASTVAGVITDTQYF

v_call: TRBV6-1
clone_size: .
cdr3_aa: CASRQNQNTEAFF

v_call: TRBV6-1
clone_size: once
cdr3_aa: CASSRRGQQFF

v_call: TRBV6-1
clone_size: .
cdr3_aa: CASSGQGQTSNSYNEQFF

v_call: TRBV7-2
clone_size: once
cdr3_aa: CASSLGGRGSNGELFF

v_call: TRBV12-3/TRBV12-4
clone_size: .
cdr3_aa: CASSRTGASGANVLTF

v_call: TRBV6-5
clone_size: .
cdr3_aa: CASRYFPGLTYNEQFF

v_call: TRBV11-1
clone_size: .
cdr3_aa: CASSLATSGRGVEQFF

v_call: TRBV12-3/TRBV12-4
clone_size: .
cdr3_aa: CASSLPEGGEETQYF

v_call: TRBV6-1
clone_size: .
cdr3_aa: CASSELLDNEQFF

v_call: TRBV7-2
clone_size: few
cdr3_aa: CASSSPPTGRETQYF

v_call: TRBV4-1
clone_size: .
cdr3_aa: CASSQDGGDPTYEQYF

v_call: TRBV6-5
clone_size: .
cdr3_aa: CASTLIGTPRGEQFF

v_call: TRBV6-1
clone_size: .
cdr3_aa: CASKKYFRDRSYEQYF

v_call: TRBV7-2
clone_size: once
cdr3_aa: CASSLAAYSNQPQHF

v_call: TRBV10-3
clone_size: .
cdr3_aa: CAGADGNQPQHF

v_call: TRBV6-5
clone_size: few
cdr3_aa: CASSYRQGTFF

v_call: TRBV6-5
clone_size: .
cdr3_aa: CASSSDYEQYF

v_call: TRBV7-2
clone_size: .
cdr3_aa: CAISLGAGGGSTGTQFF

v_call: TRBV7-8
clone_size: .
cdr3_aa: CASSLARLSGNEQYF

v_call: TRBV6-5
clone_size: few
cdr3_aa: CASISSVEAFF

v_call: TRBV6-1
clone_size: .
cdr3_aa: CASRRASRGETQYF

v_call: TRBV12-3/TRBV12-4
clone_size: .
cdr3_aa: CASSLYRVEQYF

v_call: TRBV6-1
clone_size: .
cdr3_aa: CASNKILAGAGGELFF

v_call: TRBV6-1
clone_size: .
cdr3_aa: CASSVGLAGGKNNEQFF

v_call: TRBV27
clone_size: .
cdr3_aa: CASSLGSIGQGAYEQYF

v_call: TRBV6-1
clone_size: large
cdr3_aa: CASSEAADRPLSTSYNEQFF

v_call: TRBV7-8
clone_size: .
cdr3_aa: CASSFGQGGEQYF

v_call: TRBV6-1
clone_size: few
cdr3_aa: CASSTIGTDTQYF

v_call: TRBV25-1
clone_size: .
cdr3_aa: CASSETRGDRGTTQYF

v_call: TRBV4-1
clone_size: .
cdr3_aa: CASSPGLIPKETQYF

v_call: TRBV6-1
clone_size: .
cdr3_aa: CASRSQPRKLAGEETQYF

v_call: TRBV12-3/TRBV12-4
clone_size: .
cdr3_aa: CASSFGAYEQYF

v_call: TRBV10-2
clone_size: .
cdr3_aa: CASIYTNTGELFF